Below, one T cell receptor (beta chain) is given with its context. The data belong to a study of blood T cell repertoires in COVID-19. The wider study: Specimens from acute and convalescent COVID-19 originated in the United States, Italy and Spain. Sources were T cells, B-cell-depleted T cells, or PBMCs; the material itself was cDNA or gDNA.

The CDR3 covers 16 residues. V was cut by 4 bases and J by 0 bases, with 13 bases left in between. The V gene's germline CDR1 is SGHAT and CDR2 FQNNGV. Per the original data handling: From reference gene primer amplification, estimates of nucleated cell counts were derived. Profiled with immunoSEQ multiplex PCR; TCRdb holds only in-frame clones, not every one. D and trimming were read from the DNA, whereas the V and J calls and clone size are those reported in that table. The sample has about 170,000 clones; 85% are singletons. This receptor was identified in a human donor with acute or convalescent COVID-19. The donor label of this sample is uncertain. V and J are TRBV11-2 and TRBJ2-1, with D maybe TRBD2 (6 bases). The source material was peripheral blood. CDR3 protein: CASSWPAGSSYNEQFF. In nucleotides, the CDR3 is TGTGCCAGCAGCTGGCCGGCGGGAAGCTCCTACAATGAGCAGTTCTTC.